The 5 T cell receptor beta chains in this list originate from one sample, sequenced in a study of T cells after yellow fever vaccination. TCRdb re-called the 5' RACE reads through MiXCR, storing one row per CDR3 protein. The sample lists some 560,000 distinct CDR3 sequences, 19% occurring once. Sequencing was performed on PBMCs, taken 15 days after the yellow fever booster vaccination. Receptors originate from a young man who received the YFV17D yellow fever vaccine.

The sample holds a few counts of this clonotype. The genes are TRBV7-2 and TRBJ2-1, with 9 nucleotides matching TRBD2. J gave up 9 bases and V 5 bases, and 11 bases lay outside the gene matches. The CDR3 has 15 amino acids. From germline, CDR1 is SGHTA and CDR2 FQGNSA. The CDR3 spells CASSISGSGLIEQFF. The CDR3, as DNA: TGTGCCAGCAGCATTAGCGGGAGCGGCCTGATTGAGCAGTTCTTC.

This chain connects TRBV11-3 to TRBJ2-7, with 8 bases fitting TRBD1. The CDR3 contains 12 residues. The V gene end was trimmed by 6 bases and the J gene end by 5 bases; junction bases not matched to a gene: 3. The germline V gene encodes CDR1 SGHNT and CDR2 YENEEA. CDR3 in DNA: TGTGCCAGCAGTACAGGGGGTGACGAGCAGTACTTC. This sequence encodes CASSTGGDEQYF.

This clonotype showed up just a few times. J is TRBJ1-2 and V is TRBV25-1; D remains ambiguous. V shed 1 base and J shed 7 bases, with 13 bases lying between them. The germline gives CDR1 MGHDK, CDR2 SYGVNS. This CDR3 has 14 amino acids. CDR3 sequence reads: CASSEFGSSGGYTF. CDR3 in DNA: TGTGCCAGCAGTGAATTCGGCAGTAGTGGTGGCTACACCTTC.

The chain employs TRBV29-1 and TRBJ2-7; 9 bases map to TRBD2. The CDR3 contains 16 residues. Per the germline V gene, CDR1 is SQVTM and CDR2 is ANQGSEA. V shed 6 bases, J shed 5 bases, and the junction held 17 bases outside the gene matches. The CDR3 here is CSVNAGTSHVADEQYF. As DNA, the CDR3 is TGCAGCGTGAACGCCGGGACTAGCCATGTCGCAGACGAGCAGTACTTC.

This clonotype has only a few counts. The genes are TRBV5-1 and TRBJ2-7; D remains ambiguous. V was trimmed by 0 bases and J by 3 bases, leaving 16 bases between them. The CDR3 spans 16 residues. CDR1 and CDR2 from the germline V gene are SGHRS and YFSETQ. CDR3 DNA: TGCGCCAGCAGCTTGGCCTTGGGCAGGTTGAGCTACGAGCAGTACTTC. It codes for CASSLALGRLSYEQYF.